The 32 T cell receptor beta chains below all came from one sample that was sequenced in a study of blood T cell repertoires in COVID-19. TCRdb's copy holds only in-frame clones and misses some; the assay was immunoSEQ multiplex PCR. The repertoire has under 150,000 clones, about 91% of them found once; the top ten carry 28%. Sequencing was done on a sample of peripheral blood. The receptor source for this set is a human donor in a cohort sampled during active COVID-19.

This rearrangement joins TRBV2 to TRBJ2-5; the match to TRBD2 covers 12 bases. The CDR3 is 17 residues long. Germline CDR1 reads SNHLY; CDR2 reads FYNNEI. With 6 bases clipped from V and 5 bases from J, the junction kept 13 bases outside the gene matches. The CDR3 sequence is CASSRTSGAPPRETQYF. CDR3 nucleotide sequence: TGTGCCAGCAGCCGGACTAGCGGGGCCCCGCCGCGGGAGACCCAGTACTTC.

This chain links TRBV4-2 with TRBJ2-7, with 9 nucleotides matching TRBD1. The CDR3 is 16 amino acids. With V trimmed by 1 base and J by 5 bases, 9 bases remained unmatched. CDR1 LGHNA and CDR2 YNFKEQ come from the germline V gene. In DNA, the CDR3 is TGTGCCAGCAGCCAAGCCACAGGGGGCGCTAGCCACGAGCAGTACTTC. Its translation is CASSQATGGASHEQYF.

V usage is TRBV19 and J usage is TRBJ2-5; 10 nucleotides align to TRBD1. Per the germline V gene, CDR1 is LNHDA and CDR2 is SQIVND (reference sequence). This CDR3 comprises 15 residues. V lost 5 bases to trimming and J lost 5 bases; unmatched junction nucleotides: 8. The CDR3 sequence: CASSGWTGGGETQYF. The CDR3 DNA reads TGTGCCAGTAGTGGCTGGACAGGGGGAGGGGAGACCCAGTACTTC.

The chain joins TRBV5-5 to TRBJ1-5, with D possibly matching TRBD1 (5 bases). Trimming left V 0 bases short and J 1 base short, with 14 bases between. This CDR3 is built from 17 residues. Germline lookup yields CDR1 SGHKS and CDR2 YYEKEE (reference sequence). CDR3 coding DNA: TGTGCCAGCAGCTTGGCCCCATCGGCAGGGAGCAATCAGCCCCAGCATTTT. Protein product: CASSLAPSAGSNQPQHF.

The J gene is TRBJ2-5, the V gene TRBV15; 8 bases map to TRBD1. The CDR3 runs 16 residues. Germline lookup yields CDR1 LNHNV and CDR2 YYDKDF (reference sequence). The J segment lost 2 bases and the V segment lost 3 bases, leaving 8 bases of the junction unmatched. Here the CDR3 DNA reads TGTGCCACCAGCAGCGCGCCAGGACAGGGACAAGAGACCCAGTACTTC. Its protein product is CATSSAPGQGQETQYF.

This clone has only one observation. V gene TRBV3-1 (or the pseudogene TRBV3-2) combines with J gene TRBJ1-1, with D tentatively TRBD1 (5 bases). Germline V lookup: CDR1 LGHDT, CDR2 YNNKEL (reference sequence). The CDR3 is 13 residues long. Trimming took 4 bases from V and 4 from J, leaving 10 bases between them. This CDR3 reads CASSPRGGTEAFF. In nucleotides, the CDR3 is TGTGCCAGCAGCCCTCGGGGGGGCACTGAAGCTTTCTTT.

The chain has TRBV6-7 and TRBJ1-5; 7 bases line up with TRBD1. TRBV6-7 qualifies as an ORF whose function is uncertain. The CDR3 has 18 amino acids. J gave up 3 bases and V 0 bases, and 11 bases lay outside the gene matches. CDR3 residues: CASSYSSIRGPHNQPQHF. The CDR3 bases are TGTGCCAGCAGTTACTCCTCGATTAGGGGGCCCCACAATCAGCCCCAGCATTTT.

The chain uses TRBV6-6 and TRBJ1-5; unclear D gene. Trimming took off 2 bases at V and 8 bases at J, with 10 bases between the two ends. Germline CDR1 is MNHNY and CDR2 is SVGAGI (reference sequence). The CDR3 length is 13 residues. CDR3 amino acids: CASSYPESEPQHF. The DNA of the CDR3 is TGTGCCAGCAGTTACCCGGAGTCTGAGCCCCAGCATTTT.

This chain links TRBV4-1 with TRBJ2-6; a possible D gene is TRBD1 (6 bases). Trimming stripped 1 base from V and 0 bases from J, with 10 bases between. The CDR3 is 17 residues long. Germline CDR1 is MGHRA and CDR2 is YSYEKL. Here the CDR3 reads CASSQGGRFSGANVLTF. The CDR3 DNA sequence: TGCGCCAGCAGCCAAGGGGGGCGGTTCTCTGGGGCCAACGTCCTGACTTTC.

V and J are TRBV10-2 and TRBJ1-1, with 7 bases matching TRBD1. This CDR3 comprises 13 residues. V shed 8 bases and J 2 bases; nucleotides not matched to a gene: 5. The germline gives CDR1 WSHSY, CDR2 SAAADI. CDR3 DNA: TGCGCCAGCCGCGACAGGGACAACACTGAAGCTTTCTTT. Translating gives CASRDRDNTEAFF.

The J gene is TRBJ2-3, the V gene TRBV18; 10 nucleotides align to TRBD2. The CDR3 loop spans 16 amino acids. CDR1 KGHSH and CDR2 LQKENI come from the germline V gene. Trimming at V came to 3 bases and at J to 2 bases, leaving 5 bases not matched to a gene. This chain's CDR3 is CASSPLAGGFTDTQYF. CDR3 coding DNA: TGTGCCAGCTCACCGTTAGCGGGGGGATTCACAGATACGCAGTATTTT.

The chain uses TRBV29-1 and TRBJ1-1, with D maybe TRBD1 (6 bases). This CDR3 contains 13 residues. The ends were cut back, 7 bases at V and 0 bases at J, with 12 bases in the middle. The germline CDR1 and CDR2 sequences are SQVTM and ANQGSEA. The CDR3 reads CSGSGHLNTEAFF. The CDR3 nucleotides are TGCAGCGGGTCGGGACATTTGAACACTGAAGCTTTCTTT.

V gene TRBV5-1 combines with J gene TRBJ2-3; D gene ambiguous. Trimming pared 0 bases from V and 3 bases from J, leaving 17 bases between. The germline gives CDR1 SGHRS, CDR2 YFSETQ. The CDR3 is 17 residues long. This chain's CDR3 is CASSLGRRSSGTDTQYF. In DNA form, the CDR3 reads TGCGCCAGCAGCTTGGGTAGGCGGTCATCGGGTACAGATACGCAGTATTTT.

The rearrangement joins TRBV7-9 to TRBJ1-1; tentative D call: TRBD1 (5 bases). Germline V gene sequence: CDR1 SEHNR, CDR2 FQNEAQ (reference sequence). V lost 6 bases, J lost 1 base, and 12 bases lay in between. This CDR3 is 14 amino acids long. The CDR3 DNA follows: TGTGCCAGCAGATACGACAGCCCGAACACTGAAGCTTTCTTT. Translated: CASRYDSPNTEAFF.

The CDR3 DNA sequence: TGTGCCAGCGGGGGACAGCTTGGGGACACCATATATTTT. It encodes CASGGQLGDTIYF. This rearrangement joins TRBV2 to TRBJ1-3; 7 bases are a match to TRBD1. Trimming removed 8 bases from V and 8 bases from J; junction bases left unmatched: 9. Germline V gene lookup returns CDR1 SNHLY and CDR2 FYNNEI. This CDR3 is built from 13 residues.

The chain recombines TRBV7-3 with TRBJ1-6; the match to TRBD1 covers 9 bases. This CDR3 is 15 amino acids long. The V segment lost 5 bases and the J segment 2 bases; nucleotides outside the gene matches: 1. Per germline, CDR1 SGHTA and CDR2 FQGTGA. CDR3 DNA: TGTGCCAGCAGCCGGACAGGGGCCTATAATTCACCCCTCCACTTT. Translation: CASSRTGAYNSPLHF.

A few counts support this clone. The rearrangement joins TRBV30 to TRBJ2-7; D is perhaps TRBD1 (6 bases). Per germline, CDR1 GTSNPN and CDR2 SVGIG (reference sequence). CDR3 length: 14 residues. The V gene lost 2 bases and the J gene lost 4 bases, with 15 bases spanning the gap. CDR3 nucleotides: TGTGCCTGGAGTTCTGGGGGCGGCGGTTACGAGCAGTACTTC. Amino acids: CAWSSGGGGYEQYF.

The rearrangement uses TRBV15 and TRBJ2-7, with 7 bases that match TRBD2. The V gene end was trimmed by 9 bases and the J gene end by 2 bases; junction bases not matched to a gene: 4. The V gene's germline CDR1 is LNHNV and CDR2 YYDKDF (reference sequence). This CDR3 contains 12 residues. CDR3 amino acids: CATGGRTYEQYF. The CDR3 region has the DNA TGTGCCACGGGGGGGAGAACCTACGAGCAGTACTTC.

On this clone itself: Other DNA variants within this sample encode the same CDR3. The chain combines TRBV7-9 with TRBJ1-1, with D uncertain. The germline CDR1 and CDR2 sequences are SEHNR and FQNEAQ (reference sequence). V lost 2 bases, J lost 4 bases, and 11 bases lay in between. The CDR3 is 14 amino acids. The CDR3 DNA follows: TGTGCCAGCAGCTTACGGGGAGGTCGCACTGAAGCTTTCTTT. This encodes CASSLRGGRTEAFF.

This clone was recorded once. The V gene is TRBV6-5, the J gene TRBJ1-1, with D possibly TRBD1 on 5 matching bases. Germline V gene lookup returns CDR1 MNHEY and CDR2 SVGAGI. Trimming pared 4 bases from V and 3 bases from J, leaving 18 bases between. This CDR3 is 16 amino acids long. The CDR3: CASSSQAQTAYTEAFF. DNA for the CDR3: TGTGCCAGCAGTTCCCAGGCCCAGACAGCCTACACTGAAGCTTTCTTT.

This rearrangement joins TRBV18 to TRBJ2-3; 8 bases match TRBD2. This CDR3 contains 15 residues. The V gene end was trimmed by 9 bases and the J gene end by 4 bases; junction bases not matched to a gene: 12. CDR1 KGHSH and CDR2 LQKENI come from the germline V gene. The CDR3 nucleotides read TGTGCCAGTTGGAGCGTCGGGGGGGCTGCAGATACGCAGTATTTT. It translates to CASWSVGGAADTQYF.

The chain is built from TRBV7-8 and TRBJ2-7, with 11 bases that match TRBD1. CDR1 is SGHVS and CDR2 is FQNEAQ in the germline V gene. J gave up 3 bases and V 5 bases, and 9 bases lay outside the gene matches. The CDR3 runs to 16 residues. The CDR3, as DNA: TGTGCCAGCAGCCCTAGGGCCGGGACAGGGGGCTACGAGCAGTACTTC. This sequence encodes CASSPRAGTGGYEQYF.

The chain carries TRBV10-3 and TRBJ2-7; 9 nucleotides align to TRBD1. V trimming: 3 bases; J trimming: 4 bases; junction bases outside the gene matches: 4. The CDR3 runs 14 residues. Germline-derived CDR1 and CDR2 are ENHRY and SYGVKD. The CDR3 here is CAISEGTGSYEQYF. CDR3 coding DNA: TGTGCCATCAGTGAAGGGACAGGGTCGTACGAGCAGTACTTC.

V usage is TRBV30 and J usage is TRBJ2-3; D not certain. CDR3 length equals 12 residues. Trimming removed 1 base from V and 4 bases from J, with 6 bases in between. Per the germline V gene, CDR1 is GTSNPN and CDR2 is SVGIG (reference sequence). CDR3 amino acids: CAWSEAADTQYF. CDR3 nucleotide sequence: TGTGCCTGGAGTGAGGCGGCAGATACGCAGTATTTT.

This chain uses TRBV7-2 with TRBJ1-2; 7 bases match TRBD1. The junction had 7 bases not matched to a gene; V was cut back by 5 bases and J by 7 bases. Germline values: CDR1 SGHTA, CDR2 FQGNSA. The CDR3 runs to 13 residues. The DNA for the CDR3 is TGTGCCAGCAGCCAGGACAGGCTCGGTGGCTACACCTTC. Encoded protein: CASSQDRLGGYTF. Together with reference TRBV7-2 and TRBJ1-2, the CDR3 gives the full variable domain: GAGVSQSPSNKVTEKGKDVELRCDPISGHTALYWYRQSLGQGLEFLIYFQGNSAPDKSGLPSDRFSAERTGGSVSTLTIQRTQQEDSAVYLCASSQDRLGGYTFGSGTRLTVV.

The CDR3 DNA follows: TGTGCCAGCCGCACAGGGGGCCTGCCGATTTATGGCTACACCTTC. This sequence encodes CASRTGGLPIYGYTF. V and J are TRBV6-5 and TRBJ1-2, with 9 bases that match TRBD1. J lost 5 bases, V lost 8 bases, and 12 bases had no gene match. The V gene's germline CDR1 is MNHEY and CDR2 SVGAGI. This CDR3 is built from 15 residues.

V usage is TRBV7-9 and J usage is TRBJ1-4; no clear D. The CDR3 covers 16 residues. The V gene lost 1 base and the J gene lost 6 bases, with 15 bases spanning the gap. Germline values: CDR1 SEHNR, CDR2 FQNEAQ (reference sequence). Written as DNA, the CDR3 is TGTGCCAGCAGCTTAGGCAGTCTAGACGTAGATGAAAAACTGTTTTTT. Translated, it gives CASSLGSLDVDEKLFF. The full variable domain, in which reference TRBV7-9 and TRBJ1-4 provide the parts outside the CDR3, is DTGVSQNPRHKITKRGQNVTFRCDPISEHNRLYWYRQTLGQGPEFLTYFQNEAQLEKSRLLSDRFSAERPKGSFSTLEIQRTEQGDSAMYLCASSLGSLDVDEKLFFGSGTQLSVL.

The chain uses TRBV5-8 and TRBJ2-3; D gene unclear. With 4 bases removed from V and 4 bases from J, the gap between germline ends came to 10 bases. From germline, CDR1 is SGHTS and CDR2 YDEGEE. CDR3 length equals 13 residues. The CDR3, as DNA: TGTGCCAGCAGCCCCGGTCAGGCAGATACGCAGTATTTT. As protein: CASSPGQADTQYF.

This clone was counted only a few times. This sequence joins TRBV7-9 and TRBJ2-5, with D uncertain. Trimming removed 4 bases at V and 4 bases at J, with 13 bases between. The germline V gene has CDR1 SEHNR and CDR2 FQNEAQ (reference sequence). The CDR3 has 14 residues. The chain's CDR3 is CASSSFRAPETQYF. Written as DNA, the CDR3 is TGTGCCAGCAGCTCCTTTAGAGCGCCAGAGACCCAGTACTTC.

The genes are TRBV18 and TRBJ2-7; D gene ambiguous. Germline V gives CDR1 KGHSH, CDR2 LQKENI. The CDR3 spans 14 residues. The V end was cut by 3 bases, the J end by 5 bases, with 14 bases between. The CDR3, as DNA: TGTGCCAGCTCACCCTCTCGACTGAACCACGAGCAGTACTTC. Protein: CASSPSRLNHEQYF.

The chain couples TRBV7-9 to TRBJ2-2; TRBD1 matches at 8 bases. Trimming at V came to 2 bases and at J to 6 bases, leaving 8 bases not matched to a gene. The CDR3 spans 16 residues. Germline CDR1 and CDR2: SEHNR and FQNEAQ (reference sequence). CDR3 DNA sequence: TGTGCCAGCAGCTTAATAAGGACAGGGCGATCCGGGGAGCTGTTTTTT. Amino acid sequence: CASSLIRTGRSGELFF.

The chain has TRBV3-1 (or the pseudogene TRBV3-2) and TRBJ2-7, with 16 bases identical to TRBD2. Germline-derived CDR1 and CDR2 are LGHDT and YNNKEL (reference sequence). V shed 6 bases and J 2 bases; nucleotides not matched to a gene: 1. The CDR3 extends over 15 amino acids. In nucleotides, the CDR3 is TGTGCCAGCAGGGGGACTAGCGGGGGGGCCTACGAGCAGTACTTC. Amino acid sequence: CASRGTSGGAYEQYF.